This entry lists 8 T cell receptor beta chains sequenced from one sample in a study of T-cell reconstitution after alpha-beta-depleted transplantation in children. Unique molecular identifiers were incorporated during preparation of the TCRbeta library. One entry per CDR3 protein results from TCRdb running MiXCR on the PCR reads. The data contain hundreds of thousands of distinct CDR3 sequences, about 14% of them singletons. This sample comprised PBMCs, obtained from the stem cell graft. These receptors all stem from a human donor who donated a stem cell graft to a child with Fanconi anemia.

This clonotype was counted many times. V gene TRBV7-6 combines with J gene TRBJ2-2, with D unresolved. CDR3 size: 15 residues. Germline CDR1 reads SGHVS; CDR2 reads FNYEAQ. V lost 2 bases, J lost 1 base, and 8 bases lay in between. CDR3 amino acids: CASSLNSLNTGELFF. In DNA, the CDR3 is TGTGCCAGCAGCTTAAACAGCTTGAACACCGGGGAGCTGTTTTTT.

This clonotype was counted between two and nine times. The V gene is TRBV3-1, the J gene TRBJ2-1; 7 bases match TRBD2. Trimming at V came to 5 bases and at J to 5 bases, leaving 12 bases not matched to a gene. The germline V gene encodes CDR1 LGHDT and CDR2 YNNKEL (reference sequence). CDR3 length: 16 amino acids. The CDR3 nucleotides are TGTGCCAGCAGCACCTCCTGGGGGGGGGAAAACAATGAGCAGTTCTTC. Protein product: CASSTSWGGENNEQFF.

A few counts support this clonotype. The rearrangement joins TRBV6-2 or TRBV6-3 to TRBJ2-5; 12 bases fit TRBD1. The germline CDR1 and CDR2 sequences are MNHEY and SVGEGT. The J segment lost 5 bases and the V segment lost 5 bases, leaving 9 bases of the junction unmatched. CDR3 length: 16 residues. DNA of the CDR3: TGTGCCAGCAGTATTCCCGGGACAGGGGGCGGTGAGACCCAGTACTTC. Protein product: CASSIPGTGGGETQYF.

The V and J genes are TRBV29-1 and TRBJ2-2, with 7 nucleotides matching TRBD1. This CDR3 region has 13 residues. Germline assignment: CDR1 SQVTM and CDR2 ANQGSEA. V was clipped by 5 bases and J by 7 bases; unmatched bases: 7. CDR3 sequence: CSVRDRVVGELFF. The CDR3 region has the DNA TGCAGCGTTCGAGACAGGGTTGTCGGGGAGCTGTTTTTT.

The V and J genes are TRBV12-3 or TRBV12-4 and TRBJ2-7; 8 bases align to TRBD1. The CDR3 contains 14 residues. V lost 5 bases, J lost 0 bases, and 3 bases stayed unmatched. The CDR3 DNA is TGTGCCAGCAGTGTCACAGGGGGCTCCTACGAGCAGTACGTC. This codes for CASSVTGGSYEQYV.

This clonotype was counted at least ten times. The chain is built from TRBV6-1 and TRBJ1-1; no reliable D call. The V end was cut by 2 bases, the J end by 3 bases, with 16 bases between. The CDR3 has 16 residues. CDR1 and CDR2 from the germline V gene are MNHNS and SASEGT. CDR3 DNA sequence: TGTGCCAGCAGTGAATCAGTCAGCCAGGTATACACTGAAGCTTTCTTT. Translated: CASSESVSQVYTEAFF.

This clonotype was counted between two and nine times. The chain recombines TRBV5-6 with TRBJ2-1, with D maybe TRBD2 (7 bases). V dropped 2 bases and J dropped 4 bases, with 19 bases sitting between them. The length of the CDR3 is 17 residues. Germline-derived CDR1 and CDR2 are SGHDT and YYEEEE. The CDR3 DNA sequence: TGTGCCAGCAGCTTATTTTGGCAGGGGACTATTTACAATGAGCAGTTCTTC. Encoded protein: CASSLFWQGTIYNEQFF.

V usage is TRBV5-1 and J usage is TRBJ1-2; D call uncertain. Germline V gene lookup returns CDR1 SGHRS and CDR2 YFSETQ. V dropped 2 bases and J dropped 0 bases, with 17 bases sitting between them. The CDR3 runs to 17 residues. As DNA, the CDR3 is TGCGCCAGCAGCTTAGAGGGTGGACGGATAGCTAACTATGGCTACACCTTC. Its protein is CASSLEGGRIANYGYTF.